This is a list of T cell receptor beta chains from one sample in a study of blood T cell repertoires in COVID-19. Data came from immunoSEQ multiplex PCR; TCRdb stores just in-frame clones and leaves some out. The repertoire holds a few hundred thousand clones, with 84% as singletons. Sequenced input: PBMCs or T cells enriched from blood (not recorded which). These receptors were taken from a woman aged 40 to 55 who had recovered from COVID-19. The CDR3 runs from the conserved cysteine through the conserved F or W. Each record gives: clone size, D gene, J gene, V gene, CDR3 protein, CDR3 DNA. D genes are given only for firm matches. Size values are once, few and many counts, or a class for expanded clones, and some rows have none.

>NA|TRBD2|TRBJ2-2|TRBV2
CASRRTSGVGELFF
TGTGCCAGCAGGAGGACTAGCGGGGTCGGGGAGCTGTTTTTT
>NA|TRBD2|TRBJ2-3|TRBV5-6
CASSSGLAGFSTDTQYF
TGTGCCAGCAGCTCGGGACTAGCGGGTTTCAGCACAGATACGCAGTATTTT
>NA|NA|TRBJ2-7|TRBV3-1/TRBV3-2
CASSQDIRSEQYF
TGTGCCAGCAGCCAAGATATAAGGAGTGAGCAGTACTTC
>NA|TRBD2|TRBJ2-1|TRBV11-3
CASLSGTSLHNEQFF
TGTGCCAGCCTCAGCGGGACTAGCCTGCACAATGAGCAGTTCTTC
>few|TRBD2|TRBJ2-7|TRBV12-3/TRBV12-4
CASSLGLAGEQYF
TGTGCCAGCAGTTTGGGACTAGCGGGCGAGCAGTACTTC
>NA|NA|TRBJ1-1|TRBV3-1/TRBV3-2
CASSQGTGWTEAFF
TGTGCCAGCAGCCAAGGGACTGGGTGGACTGAAGCTTTCTTT
>NA|NA|TRBJ2-1|TRBV14
CASSRLARDEQFF
TGTGCCAGCAGCCGGCTGGCGCGGGATGAGCAGTTCTTC
>NA|NA|TRBJ2-1|TRBV7-3
CASSLVGGGNEQFF
TGTGCCAGCAGCTTAGTGGGAGGTGGTAATGAGCAGTTCTTC
>NA|TRBD1|TRBJ1-1|TRBV19
CASSIATIRTGGTEAFF
TGTGCCAGTAGTATAGCTACGATTCGGACAGGCGGCACTGAAGCTTTCTTT
>NA|NA|TRBJ1-2|TRBV27
CASSSTIGGRGYTF
TGTGCCAGCAGTTCCACGATTGGCGGGCGCGGCTACACCTTC
>NA|TRBD1|TRBJ2-5|TRBV19
CASSLNRDRQETQYF
TGTGCCAGTAGTCTTAACCGGGACAGACAAGAGACCCAGTACTTC
>few|NA|TRBJ2-5|TRBV29-1
CSVDPVRETQYF
TGCAGCGTTGATCCCGTGCGGGAGACCCAGTACTTC
>NA|NA|TRBJ2-1|TRBV27
CASSLGENEQFF
TGTGCCAGCAGTTTAGGGGAGAATGAGCAGTTCTTC
>few|NA|TRBJ1-2|TRBV5-4
CASSRTATSDYGYTF
TGTGCCAGCAGTCGGACAGCAACGTCGGATTATGGCTACACCTTC
>NA|NA|TRBJ2-5|TRBV9
CASSTQPTGSGQETQYF
TGTGCCAGCAGCACACAACCGACGGGGTCGGGCCAAGAGACCCAGTACTTC